These 14 T cell receptor beta chains came from one sample sequenced in a study of regulatory T cells in long-lasting Graves disease. Time point given: newly diagnosed GD, antithyroid drugs for less than 3 months. Extracted PBMC RNA gave rise to the TCR library. TCR beta libraries were built with iRepertoire HTBI primers and Arm-PCR of CDR3 regions. Each CDR3 protein is one row after TCRdb ran MiXCR on the multiplex PCR reads. The sample consists of 450,000 to 650,000 distinct CDR3 sequences, about 15% of them appearing once. The data were also submitted as part of a second study, on T cells in Graves' hyperthyroidism and ophthalmopathy.

Sequenced here: peripheral blood mononuclear cells (PBMCs), sampled at new diagnosis, from a patient treated with antithyroid drugs. The source is a middle-aged woman with Graves disease.

The chain recombines TRBV6-1 with TRBJ2-4; TRBD2 is a possible D gene (6 bases). The V end was cut by 2 bases, the J end by 1 base, with 12 bases between. CDR1 MNHNS and CDR2 SASEGT come from the germline V gene. The CDR3 runs 16 residues. CDR3 protein: CASSERDWKAKNIQYF. CDR3 DNA sequence: TGTGCCAGCAGTGAAAGGGACTGGAAGGCCAAAAACATTCAGTACTTC.

This clonotype showed up just a few times. The rearrangement links TRBV9 to TRBJ2-3; D may match TRBD1 or TRBD2 (5 bases each). The CDR3 length is 17 residues. V was clipped by 4 bases and J by 4 bases, with 22 bases between them. CDR1 and CDR2 from the germline V gene are SGDLS and YYNGEE. For the CDR3, the DNA is TGTGCCAGCAGCCCCGCCGACTGGGGGTTCGGGGCAGATACGCAGTATTTT. Translated: CASSPADWGFGADTQYF.

The CDR3 nucleotides are TGTGCCAGTACCGCAGGACAGGGTCTCAATCAGCCCCAGCATTTT. Translation gives CASTAGQGLNQPQHF. This chain uses TRBV19 with TRBJ1-5, with 8 bases identical to TRBD1. J lost 3 bases, V lost 7 bases, and 8 bases had no gene match. Germline V CDR1 and CDR2: LNHDA, SQIVND (reference sequence). CDR3 length: 15 amino acids. Combining the CDR3 with reference TRBV19 and TRBJ1-5 gives the whole variable domain DGGITQSPKYLFRKEGQNVTLSCEQNLNHDAMYWYRQDPGQGLRLIYYSQIVNDFQKGDIAEGYSVSREKKESFPLTVTSAQKNPTAFYLCASTAGQGLNQPQHFGDGTRLSIL.

This clonotype was found a few times. The J gene is TRBJ1-6, the V gene TRBV7-9, with 7 bases fitting TRBD1. V dropped 5 bases and J dropped 5; count of bases not matched to a gene: 18. From germline, CDR1 is SEHNR and CDR2 FQNEAQ (reference sequence). The CDR3 loop spans 19 amino acids. CDR3 sequence: CASSPTGSSTYSNNSPLHF. For the CDR3, the DNA is TGTGCCAGCAGCCCGACAGGGTCATCTACGTACTCAAATAATTCACCCCTCCACTTT.

This clonotype was counted many times. The chain carries TRBV3-1 and TRBJ1-1, with D hard to call. V was clipped by 8 bases and J by 4 bases, with 8 bases between them. The germline gives CDR1 LGHDT, CDR2 YNNKEL (reference sequence). The CDR3 contains 11 residues. In nucleotides, the CDR3 is TGTGCCAGCCACGGAGGCACTGAAGCTTTCTTT. Residues: CASHGGTEAFF. The full variable domain, completed using reference TRBV3-1 and TRBJ1-1, is DTAVSQTPKYLVTQMGNDKSIKCEQNLGHDTMYWYKQDSKKFLKIMFSYNNKELIINETVPNRFSPKSPDKAHLNLHINSLELGDSAVYFCASHGGTEAFFGQGTRLTVV.

With respect to this clonotype: A junction boundary mismatches the germline segment, possibly from a read error. This chain uses TRBV19 with TRBJ1-3; a possible D gene is TRBD1 (5 bases). Germline V gene lookup returns CDR1 LNHDA and CDR2 SQIVND (reference sequence). This CDR3 is 15 amino acids long. Written as DNA, the CDR3 is TGCGCCAGTAGTATTGATCAGGGAAGTGTGGACACCATATATTTT. Translated, it gives CASSIDQGSVDTIYF.

The genes are TRBV30 and TRBJ2-1; a possible D gene is TRBD2 (8 bases). V lost 5 bases to trimming and J lost 7 bases, with 18 bases between them. This CDR3 has 14 residues. Germline V gene lookup returns CDR1 GTSNPN and CDR2 SVGIG (reference sequence). The chain's CDR3 is CAWDSGVRGNEQFF. The CDR3 nucleotides read TGTGCCTGGGATAGCGGGGTCAGGGGGAATGAGCAGTTCTTC.

This clonotype was observed at least ten times. V and J are TRBV10-3 and TRBJ1-5, with D unresolved. V was clipped by 3 bases and J by 3 bases, with 9 bases between them. CDR3 length: 14 residues. Per the germline V gene, CDR1 is ENHRY and CDR2 is SYGVKD. CDR3 nucleotide sequence: TGTGCCATCAGTGAACTGCAGTCCAATCAGCCCCAGCATTTT. Amino acid sequence: CAISELQSNQPQHF.

This clonotype came up many times. The chain joins TRBV5-6 to TRBJ2-1, with TRBD1 matching 10 bases. CDR1 SGHDT and CDR2 YYEEEE come from the germline V gene. V gave up 6 bases and J gave up 7 bases; unmatched junction bases: 4. The CDR3 has 13 amino acids. CDR3 in DNA: TGTGCCAGCATCCGGGACAGGGGAAATGAGCAGTTCTTC. The encoded protein is CASIRDRGNEQFF.

This clonotype was seen a few times. This chain uses TRBV5-1 with TRBJ2-2; tentatively, D is TRBD1 or TRBD2 (5 bases each). CDR1 SGHRS and CDR2 YFSETQ come from the germline V gene. Trimming cost V 1 base and J 2 bases, with 12 bases left between them. The CDR3 is 16 amino acids. DNA for the CDR3: TGCGCCAGCAGCTTGACGGGGACGGGTAACACCGGGGAGCTGTTTTTT. Its translation is CASSLTGTGNTGELFF.

A few counts support this clonotype. This chain joins TRBV5-1 and TRBJ2-5, with D tentatively TRBD1 or TRBD2 (5 bases each). Trimming left V 5 bases short and J 2 bases short, with 13 bases between. Germline CDR1 reads SGHRS; CDR2 reads YFSETQ. The CDR3 loop spans 14 amino acids. CDR3 protein: CASRWARGQETQYF. DNA of the CDR3: TGCGCCAGCAGGTGGGCGAGGGGACAAGAGACCCAGTACTTC.

The rearrangement links TRBV20-1 to TRBJ2-1; 11 bases line up with TRBD2. The CDR3 loop spans 14 amino acids. The germline CDR1 and CDR2 sequences are DFQATT and SNEGSKA (reference sequence). The V and J ends lost 3 bases and 8 bases, in that order; junction bases with no gene match: 6. For the CDR3, the DNA is TGCAGTGCTAGTAGCGGGGGGGCCTCTGATGAGCAGTTCTTC. Translation: CSASSGGASDEQFF.

This clonotype was detected ten times or more. This rearrangement joins TRBV11-3 to TRBJ2-1, with 7 bases aligning to TRBD1. The CDR3 sequence is 15 residues long. V was clipped by 5 bases and J by 2 bases; unmatched bases: 6. The germline gives CDR1 SGHNT, CDR2 YENEEA. CDR3 residues: CASSPPGQTYNEQFF. CDR3 DNA sequence: TGTGCCAGCAGCCCCCCGGGACAGACCTACAATGAGCAGTTCTTC.

This clonotype was recorded many times. The chain combines TRBV11-1 with TRBJ1-2; 8 bases are shared with TRBD1. Germline CDR1 reads SGHAT; CDR2 reads FQDESV (reference sequence). This CDR3 spans 14 amino acids. After removal of 5 bases from V and 5 bases from J, the junction contained 7 bases not matched to a gene. The CDR3 DNA sequence: TGTGCCAGCAGCCCGGACAGGGATAAGTATGGCTACACCTTC. Translating it yields CASSPDRDKYGYTF.